This T cell receptor beta chain is drawn from a study of blood T cell repertoires in COVID-19. At the level of the study: From the United States, Italy and Spain came samples of acute and convalescent COVID-19. T cells, B-cell-depleted T cells, or PBMCs provided the cDNA or gDNA that served as material.

In the original workflow: The assay estimated nucleated cells by amplifying reference gene primers. Here immunoSEQ multiplex PCR was the method, and the copy in TCRdb shows in-frame clones only, minus some. V, J and clone size derive from that table, while D and trimming were established from the DNA sequence. The table includes approximately 220,000 clones, 84% detected once. The table lists this clone with a count of one. Germline-derived CDR1 and CDR2 are SGHRS and YFSETQ. Trimming shortened V by 0 bases and J by 3 bases, and 6 bases separated the two germline ends. CDR3 length equals 14 residues. Sequencing was done on a sample of peripheral blood. The clonotype was recovered from a woman between 55 and 75 years old who had recovered from COVID-19. V is TRBV5-1 and J is TRBJ1-4, with D hard to call. CDR3 coding DNA: TGCGCCAGCAGCTTGGGTGGCTCTAATGAAAAACTGTTTTTT. It encodes CASSLGGSNEKLFF.